This record looks at one T cell receptor beta chain sequence and its context. Germline assignment: CDR1 SNHLY and CDR2 FYNNEI. V gave up 6 bases and J gave up 8 bases; unmatched junction bases: 9. The CDR3 runs 14 residues. The sample comes from a study of blood T cell repertoires in COVID-19. For the study at large: Specimens from acute and convalescent COVID-19 originated in the United States, Italy and Spain.

The table came from immunoSEQ multiplex PCR; TCRdb's copy has only in-frame clones and leaves some out. The sample lists about 440,000 clones; around 89% were seen once. Material: peripheral blood. The TCR sequence derives from a woman between 50 and 59 years old with COVID-19, enrolled during active disease. The chain uses TRBV2 and TRBJ1-1; 10 positions match TRBD1. In DNA form, the CDR3 reads TGTGCCAGCAGGACCATGACGACAGGGGGCGAAGCTTTCTTT. It is translated as CASRTMTTGGEAFF.